Following are 5 T cell receptor beta chains from one sample sequenced in a study of shared clonotypes between healthy human individuals. Repertoires were generated with immunoSEQ multiplex PCR, while TCRdb's copy carries only in-frame clones and drops some. The sample has about a million clones, approximately 80% seen once. Sequencing input: memory CD4+ T cells from PBMCs. Subset: CD45RA-negative fraction. The receptors derive from a man aged 18 to 30 in good health. Some clones in this sample may be carry-over from other donors' samples.

The chain links TRBV19 to TRBJ1-2; unclear D gene. The germline V gene encodes CDR1 LNHDA and CDR2 SQIVND (reference sequence). The V end was cut by 5 bases, the J end by 5 bases, with 12 bases between. The CDR3 runs 13 residues. CDR3 nucleotide sequence: TGTGCCAGTAGTCTTGACGGTGGGTATGGCTACACCTTC. It specifies CASSLDGGYGYTF.

In its sample, this clone was seen once. CDR3 nucleotides: TGTGCCAGCTCACCAAATGCGGGACAGGGTATTTCCCCTGAAGCTTTCTTT. Amino acid sequence: CASSPNAGQGISPEAFF. V gene TRBV18 combines with J gene TRBJ1-1; TRBD1 matches 9 bases. The ends lost 2 bases at V and 6 bases at J; junction bases unmatched: 13. This CDR3 comprises 17 residues. Germline CDR1 and CDR2: KGHSH and LQKENI.

V usage is TRBV7-2 and J usage is TRBJ1-4; 8 bases match TRBD1. The junction had 9 bases not matched to a gene; V was cut back by 4 bases and J by 5 bases. Germline loops: CDR1 SGHTA, CDR2 FQGNSA. The CDR3 covers 16 residues. The CDR3 region has the DNA TGTGCCAGCAGCTCGGGGACAGGACTGAACAATGAAAAACTGTTTTTT. Residues: CASSSGTGLNNEKLFF.

The V and J genes are TRBV14 and TRBJ2-3; D is undetermined. CDR1 SGHDN and CDR2 FVKESK come from the germline V gene. Trimming took off 5 bases at V and 0 bases at J, with 9 bases between the two ends. This CDR3 comprises 14 residues. The CDR3 sequence is CASSSWPSTDTQYF. The CDR3 nucleotides read TGTGCCAGCAGCTCCTGGCCTAGCACAGATACGCAGTATTTT.

In this sample, this clone turned up a few times. This chain connects TRBV11-1 to TRBJ2-1; D unclear. Germline-derived CDR1 and CDR2 are SGHAT and FQDESV (reference sequence). V was clipped by 5 bases and J by 8 bases, with 10 bases between them. The CDR3 covers 12 residues. The CDR3: CASSTTQHEQFF. The DNA for the CDR3 is TGTGCCAGCAGCACCACCCAGCATGAGCAGTTCTTC.